This TCR beta chain was documented in a study of T cell responses to AZD1222 COVID-19 vaccine. This clone was seen just once. Its target is not known. Findings and limits, study-wide: Females made up more of the donors, who were largely white British, and clonal diversity may have come out too low. Repertoire samples came only from after the peak T cell response. With two AZD1222 doses given, Spike-specific TCR breadth and depth both rose. Close to half of all spike-specific TCRs reportedly target regions of the variants that are unmutated.

Here immunoSEQ multiplex PCR was the method, and the copy in TCRdb shows in-frame clones only, minus some. The sample shows some 140,000 clones, approximately 90% of them seen only once. V lost 5 bases and J lost 9, with 23 bases in between. This CDR3 spans 16 amino acids. Germline lookup yields CDR1 LNHDA and CDR2 SQIVND (reference sequence). The sequenced sample was peripheral blood, obtained on day 0 of AZD1222 vaccination. The receptor comes from an adult in good health. V and J are TRBV19 and TRBJ1-5, with a weak D call TRBD1 (6 bases). Here the CDR3 DNA reads TGTGCCAGTAGTGAATTCGGGACAAGAGGTGTGGGGCCCCAGCATTTT. Protein: CASSEFGTRGVGPQHF.